This entry lists 20 T cell receptor beta chains sequenced from one sample in a study of blood T cell repertoires in COVID-19. The protocol was immunoSEQ multiplex PCR, while the TCRdb copy is restricted to in-frame clones and leaves out a portion. The sample has 250,000 to 350,000 clones, approximately 85% seen once. The sample taken for sequencing was peripheral blood. All receptors derive from a human donor with COVID-19, enrolled during active disease. The donor label of this sample is uncertain.

This clone was seen just once. This sequence joins TRBV10-3 and TRBJ1-1; TRBD1 might be the D (5 bases). In germline, CDR1 is ENHRY, CDR2 SYGVKD. V was pared by 3 bases and J by 6 bases, with 8 bases between. The CDR3 contains 12 residues. CDR3 sequence (DNA): TGTGCCATCAGTGAATTAGGGGCTGAAGCTTTCTTT. The encoded protein is CAISELGAEAFF.

The rearrangement joins TRBV3-1 (or the pseudogene TRBV3-2) to TRBJ2-3; D is possibly TRBD2 (6 bases). Germline CDR1 reads LGHDT; CDR2 reads YNNKEL (reference sequence). Between the trimmed V and J ends, which lost 2 bases and 0 bases, there was a span of 9 bases. This CDR3 contains 15 residues. CDR3 in amino acids: CASSQTGTSTDTQYF. The CDR3 nucleotides are TGTGCCAGCAGCCAAACCGGGACTAGCACAGATACGCAGTATTTT.

The chain links TRBV7-9 to TRBJ2-1; 14 bases fit TRBD2. The CDR3 is made up of 19 amino acids. Germline lookup yields CDR1 SEHNR and CDR2 FQNEAQ (reference sequence). The V segment lost 6 bases and the J segment 4 bases; nucleotides outside the gene matches: 14. Here the CDR3 reads CASRSRLAGGPGVYNEQFF. The CDR3 coding sequence is TGTGCCAGCAGATCTAGACTAGCGGGAGGGCCGGGGGTTTACAATGAGCAGTTCTTC.

For the CDR3, the DNA is TGTGCCAGCAGCTTAGCGATGGACGGAGGGGCGGGCGAGCAGTACTTC. It specifies CASSLAMDGGAGEQYF. The chain employs TRBV7-2 and TRBJ2-7; TRBD2 might be the D (6 bases). Trimming left V 0 bases short and J 6 bases short, with 18 bases between. Germline CDR1 reads SGHTA; CDR2 reads FQGNSA. The CDR3 consists of 16 residues.

The V and J genes are TRBV4-3 and TRBJ2-7, with TRBD2 identical over 13 bases. The V segment lost 4 bases and the J segment 5 bases; nucleotides outside the gene matches: 5. Per germline, CDR1 LGHNA and CDR2 YSLEER. This CDR3 has 15 amino acids. The CDR3 reads CASSRGTSGINEQYF. For the CDR3, the DNA is TGCGCCAGCAGCCGAGGGACTAGCGGGATCAACGAGCAGTACTTC.

The V gene is TRBV6-5, the J gene TRBJ1-3; D might be TRBD1 (6 bases). CDR3 size: 14 residues. Per germline, CDR1 MNHEY and CDR2 SVGAGI. Deletions cut 5 bases from V and 4 bases from J, with 12 bases between. The CDR3 sequence is CASSQGFEGNTIYF. In DNA form, the CDR3 reads TGTGCCAGCAGTCAGGGGTTTGAGGGAAACACCATATATTTT.

This clone was found once. The chain couples TRBV28 to TRBJ1-2; no definite D call. Trimming took off 5 bases at V and 5 bases at J, with 15 bases between the two ends. CDR1 and CDR2 from the germline V gene are MDHEN and SYDVKM. The CDR3 loop spans 14 amino acids. This chain's CDR3 is CASSLGSLGYGYTF. The CDR3 DNA is TGTGCCAGCAGTCTCGGGAGTCTGGGATATGGCTACACCTTC.

J is TRBJ1-1 and V is TRBV7-9, with 7 bases lining up with TRBD1. After removal of 2 bases from V and 5 bases from J, the junction contained 8 bases not matched to a gene. The CDR3 sequence is 15 residues long. Germline V gives CDR1 SEHNR, CDR2 FQNEAQ (reference sequence). Here the CDR3 reads CASSLLQGPGTEAFF. DNA for the CDR3: TGTGCCAGCAGCTTATTACAGGGGCCGGGGACTGAAGCTTTCTTT.

The chain joins TRBV30 to TRBJ1-1, with unresolved D. Trimming took 4 bases from V and 2 from J, leaving 17 bases between them. Germline CDR1 GTSNPN, CDR2 SVGIG (reference sequence). The CDR3 covers 15 residues. The CDR3 loop reads CAWIPLPAGNTEAFF. The CDR3 coding sequence is TGTGCCTGGATCCCTCTTCCGGCAGGCAACACTGAAGCTTTCTTT.

The V gene is TRBV6-4, the J gene TRBJ1-6; D possibly corresponds to TRBD1 (6 bases). Germline lookup yields CDR1 MRHNA and CDR2 SNTAGT. V lost 8 bases and J lost 7, with 12 bases in between. The CDR3 spans 13 residues. Here the CDR3 DNA reads TGTGCCAGCGGCAGGGGACCCAATTCACCCCTCCACTTT. Translated: CASGRGPNSPLHF.

V and J are TRBV4-3 and TRBJ2-5; D uncertain. Germline CDR1 is LGHNA and CDR2 is YSLEER. This CDR3 spans 13 amino acids. V was cut by 4 bases and J by 2 bases, with 8 bases left in between. The DNA for the CDR3 is TGCGCCAGCAGCCGAAGGCGGCAAGAGACCCAGTACTTC. This gives the protein CASSRRRQETQYF.

J is TRBJ2-7 and V is TRBV6-6, with TRBD1 identical over 7 bases. Germline CDR1 is MNHNY and CDR2 is SVGAGI (reference sequence). This CDR3 comprises 17 residues. With 5 bases clipped from V and 3 bases from J, the junction kept 16 bases outside the gene matches. The CDR3 sequence is CASSRRRRAGGYYEQYF. DNA of the CDR3: TGTGCCAGCAGTCGCCGACGGCGGGCAGGGGGTTACTACGAGCAGTACTTC.

This chain uses TRBV3-1 (or the pseudogene TRBV3-2) with TRBJ1-2; 9 nucleotides line up with TRBD1. The CDR3 is 16 amino acids. Germline lookup yields CDR1 LGHDT and CDR2 YNNKEL (reference sequence). Trimming at V came to 0 bases and at J to 4 bases, leaving 6 bases not matched to a gene. In DNA, the CDR3 is TGTGCCAGCAGCCAAGATTCGTGGGACAGGGCCTATGGCTACACCTTC. Residues: CASSQDSWDRAYGYTF.

This chain uses TRBV28 with TRBJ2-2; 11 nucleotides match TRBD2. V dropped 6 bases and J dropped 4; count of bases not matched to a gene: 4. This CDR3 comprises 15 residues. CDR1 is MDHEN and CDR2 is SYDVKM in the germline V gene. The CDR3 region is CASSIAGGSTGELFF. CDR3 DNA sequence: TGTGCCAGCAGCATAGCGGGAGGGAGCACCGGGGAGCTGTTTTTT.

The gene calls are TRBV9 and TRBJ2-5; 8 bases map to TRBD1. This CDR3 spans 16 amino acids. V shed 5 bases and J 4 bases; nucleotides not matched to a gene: 13. Germline V gene sequence: CDR1 SGDLS, CDR2 YYNGEE. CDR3 bases: TGTGCCAGCAGTGTTGGACAGGGTGGAGGGTCAGAGACCCAGTACTTC. Residues: CASSVGQGGGSETQYF. The full variable domain, rest sourced from reference TRBV9 and TRBJ2-5, is DSGVTQTPKHLITATGQRVTLRCSPRSGDLSVYWYQQSLDQGLQFLIQYYNGEERAKGNILERFSAQQFPDLHSELNLSSLELGDSALYFCASSVGQGGGSETQYFGPGTRLLVL.

The genes are TRBV10-3 and TRBJ1-4; possibly TRBD1 for D (5 bases). V lost 4 bases and J 3 bases, leaving 12 bases between the germline ends. Germline assignment: CDR1 ENHRY and CDR2 SYGVKD. The CDR3 runs to 15 residues. This CDR3 is CAISGGRAANEKLFF. The CDR3 nucleotides read TGTGCCATCAGTGGGGGCCGCGCGGCTAATGAAAAACTGTTTTTT.

The CDR3 region is CASTAGQGLRDQPQHF. Written as DNA, the CDR3 is TGTGCCAGTACCGCGGGACAGGGCCTGAGGGATCAGCCCCAGCATTTT. The chain recombines TRBV19 with TRBJ1-5; TRBD1 matches 9 bases. The CDR3 totals 16 residues. Germline values: CDR1 LNHDA, CDR2 SQIVND (reference sequence). The J segment lost 5 bases and the V segment lost 7 bases, leaving 12 bases of the junction unmatched.

The chain employs TRBV28 and TRBJ1-5; a possible D gene is TRBD1 (5 bases). V was cut by 8 bases and J by 6 bases, with 11 bases left in between. The CDR3 runs 12 residues. Germline V gives CDR1 MDHEN, CDR2 SYDVKM. CDR3 residues: CASLRGGQPQHF. CDR3 in DNA: TGTGCCAGCTTACGGGGGGGTCAGCCCCAGCATTTT.

This clone was seen a handful of times. Other DNA sequences from this sample encode an identical CDR3 as well. The rearrangement uses TRBV27 and TRBJ2-7; D gene unclear. V gave up 0 bases and J gave up 0 bases, with 6 bases separating them. Germline V gene sequence: CDR1 MNHEY, CDR2 SMNVEV (reference sequence). This CDR3 contains 14 residues. The CDR3, as DNA: TGTGCCAGCAGTTTATCTCCGTCCTCCTACGAGCAGTACTTC. This gives the protein CASSLSPSSYEQYF.

The rearrangement links TRBV6-5 to TRBJ2-6, with 7 bases aligning to TRBD1. This CDR3 is built from 13 residues. With V trimmed by 6 bases and J by 4 bases, 0 bases remained unmatched. Germline V gene lookup returns CDR1 MNHEY and CDR2 SVGAGI. CDR3 loop: CASRQGGANVLTF. DNA for the CDR3: TGTGCCAGCAGACAGGGGGGGGCCAACGTCCTGACTTTC.